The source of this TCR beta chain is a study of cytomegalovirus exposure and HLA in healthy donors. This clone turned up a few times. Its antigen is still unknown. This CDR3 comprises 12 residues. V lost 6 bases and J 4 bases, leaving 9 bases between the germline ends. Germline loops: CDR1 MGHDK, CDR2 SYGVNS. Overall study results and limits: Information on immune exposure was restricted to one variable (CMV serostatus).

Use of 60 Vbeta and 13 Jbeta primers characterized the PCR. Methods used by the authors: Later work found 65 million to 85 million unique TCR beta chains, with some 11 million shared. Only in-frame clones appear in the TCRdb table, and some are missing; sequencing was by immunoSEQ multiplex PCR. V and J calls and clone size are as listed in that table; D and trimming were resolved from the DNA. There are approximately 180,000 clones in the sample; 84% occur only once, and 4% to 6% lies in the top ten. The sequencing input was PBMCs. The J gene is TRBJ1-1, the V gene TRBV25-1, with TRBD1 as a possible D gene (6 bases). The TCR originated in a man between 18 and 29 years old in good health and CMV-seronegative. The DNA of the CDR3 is TGTGCCAGCAGAAAAGGGGGCACTGAAGCTTTCTTT. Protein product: CASRKGGTEAFF.